Below are 10 T cell receptor beta chains sequenced from a single sample in a study of blood T cell repertoires in COVID-19. Clones were sequenced by immunoSEQ multiplex PCR, and TCRdb holds only the in-frame ones, with some missing. The profile shows about 91,000 clones, around nine tenths of them singletons. Sequences were obtained from peripheral blood. The receptors were sampled from a woman in her seventies with acute or convalescent COVID-19.

The chain employs TRBV21-1 and TRBJ2-7; the D call of TRBD2 is as the table states it, not checked on the DNA. TRBV21-1 is a known pseudogene. The CDR3 runs 12 residues. For the CDR3, the DNA is TGTGCCGAATCTAGCGGGTACTACGAGCAGTACTTC. This translates into CAESSGYYEQYF.

The chain is built from TRBV6-5 and TRBJ2-2; possibly TRBD1 for D (6 bases). This CDR3 region has 14 residues. Germline lookup yields CDR1 MNHEY and CDR2 SVGAGI. V was clipped by 10 bases and J by 2 bases, with 14 bases between them. CDR3 protein: CATAGQTNTGELFF. The DNA of the CDR3 is TGTGCCACAGCAGGACAGACTAACACCGGGGAGCTGTTTTTT.

The chain is built from TRBV28 and TRBJ2-1; D is perhaps TRBD1 (6 bases). Germline V gene data show CDR1 as MDHEN and CDR2 as SYDVKM. V lost 8 bases, J lost 4 bases, and 12 bases lay in between. This CDR3 is built from 13 residues. In DNA, the CDR3 is TGTGCCAGCTTGGGGGCCATTTACAATGAGCAGTTCTTC. This encodes CASLGAIYNEQFF. The full variable domain, completed using reference TRBV28 and TRBJ2-1, is DVKVTQSSRYLVKRTGEKVFLECVQDMDHENMFWYRQDPGLGLRLIYFSYDVKMKEKGDIPEGYSVSREKKERFSLILESASTNQTSMYLCASLGAIYNEQFFGPGTRLTVL.

The chain carries TRBV5-4 and TRBJ2-2; 12 bases line up with TRBD2. The ends lost 0 bases at V and 1 base at J; junction bases unmatched: 7. The CDR3 has 19 amino acids. From germline, CDR1 is SGHNT and CDR2 YYREEE (reference sequence). In DNA form, the CDR3 reads TGTGCCAGCAGCTTGGGACTAGCGGGGGCGAGAAGGAACACCGGGGAGCTGTTTTTT. Translation gives CASSLGLAGARRNTGELFF.

The chain is built from TRBV7-8 and TRBJ2-5; 8 bases fit TRBD2. V dropped 2 bases and J dropped 2; count of bases not matched to a gene: 7. The CDR3 runs to 16 residues. Germline loops: CDR1 SGHVS, CDR2 FQNEAQ. CDR3 nucleotides: TGTGCCAGCAGCTTATCCGGGGGGGGCTGGCAAGAGACCCAGTACTTC. Its translation: CASSLSGGGWQETQYF.

J is TRBJ2-6 and V is TRBV5-1, with D perhaps TRBD1 (6 bases). CDR3 length: 15 amino acids. Germline assignment: CDR1 SGHRS and CDR2 YFSETQ. Between the trimmed V and J ends, which lost 2 bases and 4 bases, there was a span of 10 bases. The CDR3 spells CASSLTGPGANVLTF. Written as DNA, the CDR3 is TGCGCCAGCAGCTTAACAGGGCCGGGGGCCAACGTCCTGACTTTC.

This sequence joins TRBV4-2 and TRBJ2-5, with 10 bases matching TRBD2. Germline values: CDR1 LGHNA, CDR2 YNFKEQ. The trim removed 0 bases at V and 2 bases at J, leaving 9 bases unmatched. This CDR3 has 18 amino acids. The CDR3 here is CASSQDLLAGAQQETQYF. The CDR3 nucleotides read TGTGCCAGCAGCCAAGATCTTCTAGCGGGGGCCCAACAAGAGACCCAGTACTTC.

The chain carries TRBV7-9 and TRBJ2-5, with D unresolved. Deletions cut 6 bases from V and 4 bases from J, with 9 bases between. From germline, CDR1 is SEHNR and CDR2 FQNEAQ (reference sequence). The CDR3 has 12 amino acids. The CDR3 spells CASRGVLETQYF. CDR3 DNA sequence: TGTGCCAGCAGAGGAGTCTTAGAGACCCAGTACTTC.

V usage is TRBV7-9 and J usage is TRBJ2-1, with D tentatively TRBD2 (7 bases). The CDR3 is made up of 13 amino acids. Trimming cost V 10 bases and J 4 bases, with 14 bases left between them. Germline loops: CDR1 SEHNR, CDR2 FQNEAQ (reference sequence). The CDR3 nucleotides are TGTGCCACCCTCGGGGGGCGATACAATGAGCAGTTCTTC. Amino acids: CATLGGRYNEQFF. Variable domain in full (rest from reference TRBV7-9 and TRBJ2-1): DTGVSQNPRHKITKRGQNVTFRCDPISEHNRLYWYRQTLGQGPEFLTYFQNEAQLEKSRLLSDRFSAERPKGSFSTLEIQRTEQGDSAMYLCATLGGRYNEQFFGPGTRLTVL.

The chain employs TRBV7-9 and TRBJ1-6; no definite D call. There are 15 residues in the CDR3. Trimming removed 2 bases from V and 6 bases from J, with 11 bases in between. CDR1 SEHNR and CDR2 FQNEAQ come from the germline V gene (reference sequence). The chain's CDR3 is CASSLYGSLNSPLHF. The CDR3 DNA sequence: TGTGCCAGCAGCTTATATGGGAGTCTTAATTCACCCCTCCACTTT.